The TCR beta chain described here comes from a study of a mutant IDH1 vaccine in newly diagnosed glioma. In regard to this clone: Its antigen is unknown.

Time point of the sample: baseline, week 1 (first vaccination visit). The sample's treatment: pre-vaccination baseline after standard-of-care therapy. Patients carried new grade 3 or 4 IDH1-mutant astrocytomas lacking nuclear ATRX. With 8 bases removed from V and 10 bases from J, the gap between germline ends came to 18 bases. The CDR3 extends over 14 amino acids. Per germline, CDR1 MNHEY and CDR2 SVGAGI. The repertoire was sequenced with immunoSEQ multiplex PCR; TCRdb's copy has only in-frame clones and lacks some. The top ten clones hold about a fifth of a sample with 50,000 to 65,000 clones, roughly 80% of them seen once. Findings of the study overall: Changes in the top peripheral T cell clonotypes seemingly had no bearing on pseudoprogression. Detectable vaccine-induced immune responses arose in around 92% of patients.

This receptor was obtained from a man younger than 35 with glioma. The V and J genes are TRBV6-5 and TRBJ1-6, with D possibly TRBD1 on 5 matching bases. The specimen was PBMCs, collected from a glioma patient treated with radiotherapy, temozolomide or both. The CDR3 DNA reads TGTGCCAGCTGCCGGGACCAGGGAGGATCACCCCTCCACTTT. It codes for CASCRDQGGSPLHF.